These T cell receptor beta chains were read from a single sample in a study of CD4 and CD8 cells across lung adenocarcinoma regions. TCRdb called the PCR reads again in MiXCR, with one record for every CDR3 protein. Of 8,400 or so distinct CDR3 sequences listed, approximately 49% are singletons. Sequences were obtained from CD4+ T cells from the margin of a lung tumor. These receptors all stem from a female donor with lung adenocarcinoma. The CD4 and CD8 labels of this study may be unreliable. Each CDR3 is given with its conserved first and last residue. A D gene is named only where the DNA matches it firmly. Where a row states a size, it is once, few, many or the class of an expanded clone; other rows omit it.

>TRBJ2-7|medium-sized|TRBV27|TRBD1
CASSLKGQPSYEQYF
TGTGCCAGCAGTTTAAAGGGACAGCCATCCTACGAGCAGTACTTC
>TRBJ2-1|.|TRBV10-2|.
CASSGGHPSSYNEQFF
TGCGCCAGCAGTGGGGGACACCCTAGCTCCTACAATGAGCAGTTCTTC
>TRBJ2-1|medium-sized|TRBV6-1|.
CASSDPPSEQFF
TGTGCCAGCAGTGATCCCCCTTCTGAGCAGTTCTTC
>TRBJ2-1|.|TRBV27|.
CASSFPQSSYNEQFF
TGTGCCAGCAGTTTTCCCCAAAGCTCCTACAATGAGCAGTTCTTC
>TRBJ2-5|.|TRBV6-1|TRBD2
CASRRYGTSGETQYF
TGTGCCAGCAGACGCTACGGGACTAGTGGGGAGACCCAGTACTTC
>TRBJ1-2|.|TRBV11-3|TRBD1
CASSPTTGTGASGYTF
TGTGCCAGCAGCCCCACCACCGGGACAGGGGCAAGTGGCTACACCTTC
>TRBJ2-3|.|TRBV6-1|.
CASKHRRNTGKQFF
TGTGCCAGCAAACACAGAAGAAACACCGGTAAGCAGTTTTTT
>TRBJ2-1|medium-sized|TRBV6-1|.
CASSDGTPHNEQFF
TGTGCCAGCAGTGACGGGACTCCGCACAATGAGCAGTTCTTC
>TRBJ2-1|large|TRBV6-1|TRBD2
CASSAVGRANEQFF
TGTGCCAGCAGTGCTGTCGGGAGGGCCAATGAGCAGTTCTTC
>TRBJ2-5|.|TRBV27|.
CARGIVSGAPDTQYF
TGTGCCAGGGGGATCGTTAGCGGTGCCCCAGATACGCAGTACTTC
>TRBJ1-2|many|TRBV6-1|.
CASRNRVGYTF
TGTGCCAGCAGAAACAGGGTTGGCTACACCTTC
>TRBJ2-2|.|TRBV6-5|.
CASSYTTGRGELFF
TGTGCCAGCAGTTACACGACTGGCCGCGGGGAGCTGTTTTTT
>TRBJ2-7|medium-sized|TRBV25-1|.
CASSESGGPSSYEQYF
TGTGCCAGCAGTGAATCAGGCGGGCCCAGCTCCTACGAGCAGTACTTC
>TRBJ2-4|.|TRBV6-4|.
CASKEAGSLKGAKNIQYF
TGTGCCAGCAAGGAGGCGGGATCCTTAAAGGGAGCCAAAAACATTCAGTACTTC
>TRBJ1-6|.|TRBV6-2/TRBV6-3|.
CASSDHGRNYNSPLHF
TGTGCCAGCAGCGACCACGGCAGAAACTATAATTCACCCCTCCACTTT
>TRBJ2-7|.|TRBV11-3|TRBD1
CASSLTSRRRGEQYF
TGTGCCAGCAGCTTAACGAGCAGGCGCAGGGGGGAGCAGTACTTC
>TRBJ2-1|large|TRBV6-5|TRBD2
CASTPSGTYNEQFF
TGTGCCAGCACGCCTAGCGGCACTTACAATGAGCAGTTCTTC
>TRBJ1-2|.|TRBV6-1|TRBD1
CASSGTGGNPGGYTF
TGTGCCAGCAGCGGGACAGGGGGCAACCCTGGTGGCTACACCTTC
>TRBJ2-7|few|TRBV7-2|.
CASSPHQGGVSYEQYF
TGTGCCAGCAGCCCTCATCAAGGGGGGGTGTCCTACGAGCAGTACTTC
>TRBJ2-1|large|TRBV6-5|TRBD2
CALGGGRAYNEQFF
TGTGCCCTGGGGGGCGGGAGGGCCTACAATGAGCAGTTCTTC
>TRBJ2-2|.|TRBV7-6|TRBD2
CASSLREGTGGELFF
TGTGCCAGCAGCTTACGGGAGGGTACTGGCGGGGAGCTGTTTTTT
>TRBJ2-6|few|TRBV6-1|.
CASSIGAIAHSGANVLTF
TGTGCCAGCAGTATCGGGGCTATCGCACACTCTGGGGCCAACGTCCTGACTTTC
>TRBJ2-5|.|TRBV7-2|TRBD2
CASSRGTSGQYF
TGTGCCAGCAGCCGTGGGACTAGCGGGCAGTACTTC
>TRBJ2-7|.|TRBV7-2|TRBD1
CASSQGDSSSEQYF
TGTGCCAGCAGCCAAGGGGACAGCTCTTCCGAGCAGTACTTC
>TRBJ2-7|many|TRBV6-2/TRBV6-3|.
CASSYSPRLQGEQYF
TGTGCCAGCAGTTACTCACCGCGACTACAGGGCGAGCAGTACTTC
>TRBJ1-4|once|TRBV7-2|.
CASSSEGGMGEKLFF
TGTGCCAGCAGCTCCGAGGGGGGGATGGGTGAAAAACTGTTTTTT
>TRBJ2-5|few|TRBV25-1|.
CASSEWGNQETQYF
TGTGCCAGCAGTGAATGGGGAAACCAAGAGACCCAGTACTTC
>TRBJ2-7|medium-sized|TRBV6-1|TRBD2
CASSDSGSASYEQYF
TGTGCCAGCAGTGATAGCGGGAGTGCGAGCTACGAGCAGTACTTC
>TRBJ2-1|.|TRBV6-1|TRBD2
CASEGTSGKFEQFF
TGTGCCAGCGAGGGGACTAGCGGGAAGTTTGAGCAGTTCTTC
>TRBJ2-5|.|TRBV5-1|TRBD2
CASSLVAGGGETQYF
TGCGCCAGCAGCTTGGTAGCGGGGGGTGGAGAGACCCAGTACTTC
>TRBJ1-6|.|TRBV6-5|TRBD1
CASSSQGYSSPLHF
TGTGCCAGCAGTTCACAGGGGTACAGTTCACCCCTCCACTTT
>TRBJ2-3|.|TRBV6-5|.
CASSFLSGSTDTQYF
TGTGCCAGCAGTTTCCTTAGCGGTAGCACAGATACGCAGTATTTT
>TRBJ2-7|.|TRBV14|TRBD1
CASSHSGTGAYEQYF
TGTGCCAGCAGCCATTCCGGGACAGGGGCCTACGAGCAGTACTTC
>TRBJ1-1|.|TRBV30|TRBD1
CAWSVQGGATEAFF
TGTGCCTGGAGTGTACAGGGGGGTGCCACTGAAGCTTTCTTT
>TRBJ1-2|few|TRBV6-2/TRBV6-3|TRBD1
CASSPDRDYGYTF
TGTGCCAGCAGTCCGGACAGGGACTATGGCTACACCTTC
>TRBJ2-7|.|TRBV6-2/TRBV6-3|.
CASSHRPGLPNPETQYF
TGTGCCAGCAGCCACAGACCGGGACTCCCTAACCCAGAGACGCAGTACTTC
>TRBJ2-5|few|TRBV10-3|TRBD2
CAGSGGRDQDTQYF
TGTGCGGGGAGCGGGGGCCGTGACCAAGATACCCAGTACTTC
>TRBJ2-5|many|TRBV7-6|.
CASSFNRAIQETQYF
TGTGCCAGCAGCTTTAACCGAGCGATTCAAGAGACCCAGTACTTC
>TRBJ1-4|many|TRBV6-1|.
CASSSPRQGRDEKLFF
TGTGCCAGCAGCTCCCCGCGGCAGGGCAGGGATGAAAAACTGTTTTTT
>TRBJ1-2|.|TRBV4-1|.
CASSLRDAGYTF
TGCGCCAGCAGCCTCCGGGACGCCGGCTACACCTTC
>TRBJ2-2|.|TRBV27|.
CASSLTRGPGELFF
TGTGCCAGCAGTTTAACGCGGGGACCCGGGGAGCTGTTTTTT
>TRBJ2-4|few|TRBV24-1|.
CATSDSLNIQYF
TGTGCCACCAGTGATTCTCTAAACATTCAGTACTTC
>TRBJ2-7|medium-sized|TRBV6-5|.
CASSYRVSGYEQYF
TGTGCCAGCAGTTACAGGGTGTCAGGCTACGAGCAGTACTTC
>TRBJ2-3|.|TRBV6-5|.
CASSYALSTDTQYF
TGTGCCAGCAGTTACGCTCTAAGCACAGATACGCAGTATTTT
>TRBJ2-5|.|TRBV12-3/TRBV12-4|TRBD1
CASSSRTGNQESQYF
TGTGCCAGCAGTTCGCGGACAGGCAACCAAGAGTCCCAGTACTTC
>TRBJ1-6|.|TRBV6-5|.
CASIRTGENSPLHF
TGTGCCAGCATTAGGACGGGTGAAAATTCACCCCTCCACTTT
>TRBJ2-1|.|TRBV27|TRBD2
CASSKLKWLAGTYNEQFF
TGTGCCAGCAGTAAGCTTAAGTGGTTAGCGGGAACCTACAATGAGCAGTTCTTC
>TRBJ2-3|.|TRBV6-4|.
CAGLGQGEKETQYF
TGTGCGGGCCTCGGGCAGGGTGAGAAAGAGACGCAGTATTTT
>TRBJ2-2|once|TRBV6-1|TRBD2
CASGPSGRAFIGELFF
TGTGCCAGCGGTCCTAGCGGGAGGGCCTTCATCGGGGAGCTGTTTTTT